Described below is a single T cell receptor (beta chain) sequence and its context. Its antigen is unidentified. This sample is part of a study of regulatory and conventional T cells in RAG deficiency. Repertoires were generated with immunoSEQ multiplex PCR, while TCRdb's copy carries only in-frame clones and drops some. The repertoire consists of 45,000 or so clones, with about 87% occurring once and the leading ten covering 0.4% to 0.55%. Germline V lookup: CDR1 MDHEN, CDR2 SYDVKM. There are 17 residues in the CDR3. V shed 8 bases and J 7 bases; nucleotides not matched to a gene: 14. Findings and caveats of the study: Other subsets showed roughly 9.9-fold reductions, but Treg unique TCR beta sequences fell roughly 100-fold in these patients.

Conventional CD4+ T cells were sorted from blood as CD25-low CD127-high cells. This same sample was also part of a study on regulatory T cells. That paper adds: The PCR used 52 TRBV and 13 TRBJ primers.

The sample taken for sequencing was CD4+ effector T cells sorted from blood. The receptor was isolated from a human donor in good health. V usage is TRBV28 and J usage is TRBJ2-1; 13 bases are shared with TRBD2. DNA of the CDR3: TGTGCCAGCCAACTAGCGGGGGGGCCTCGGGCGTTAAATGAGCAGTTCTTC. Encoded protein: CASQLAGGPRALNEQFF.